This T cell receptor (beta chain) was documented in a study of control samples from healthy donors and cancer patients. Using immunoSEQ multiplex PCR, the repertoire was profiled, and TCRdb retains in-frame clones only, with some absent. The table lists some 70,000 clones, approximately 84% of them singletons. CDR3 size: 15 residues. Per germline, CDR1 MNHEY and CDR2 SMNVEV (reference sequence). Between the trimmed V and J ends, which lost 3 bases and 5 bases, there was a span of 14 bases. V and J are TRBV27 and TRBJ1-5; perhaps TRBD1 as D (6 bases). Sequencing used PBMCs. The sequence was collected from a woman in her forties or fifties with lung cancer. This CDR3 reads CASSFMGAGDQPQHF. DNA for the CDR3: TGTGCCAGCAGTTTTATGGGGGCAGGAGATCAGCCCCAGCATTTT.